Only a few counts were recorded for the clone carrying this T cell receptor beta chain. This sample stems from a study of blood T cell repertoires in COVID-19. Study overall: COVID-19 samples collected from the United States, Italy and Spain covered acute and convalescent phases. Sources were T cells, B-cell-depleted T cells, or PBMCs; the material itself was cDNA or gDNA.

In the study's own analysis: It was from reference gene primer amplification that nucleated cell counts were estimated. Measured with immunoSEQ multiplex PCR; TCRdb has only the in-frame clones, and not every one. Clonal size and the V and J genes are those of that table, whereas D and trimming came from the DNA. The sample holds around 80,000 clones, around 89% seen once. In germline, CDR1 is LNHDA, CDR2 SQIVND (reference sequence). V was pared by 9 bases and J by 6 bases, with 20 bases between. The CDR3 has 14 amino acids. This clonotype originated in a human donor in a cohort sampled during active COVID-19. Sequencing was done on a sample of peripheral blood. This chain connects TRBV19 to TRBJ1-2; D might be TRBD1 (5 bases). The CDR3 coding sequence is TGTGCCAGCGCAGGGCGCGGGGGAGAGGATGGCTACACCTTC. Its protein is CASAGRGGEDGYTF.